The rows below give T cell receptor beta chains drawn from one sample of a study of blood T cell repertoires in COVID-19. Here immunoSEQ multiplex PCR was the method, and the copy in TCRdb shows in-frame clones only, minus some. The profile shows some 150,000 clones, more than 65% of them singletons. The sample comprised peripheral blood. These receptors came from a woman between 50 and 59 years old in a cohort sampled during active or convalescent COVID-19. The CDR3 runs from the conserved cysteine through the conserved F or W. Fields, in order: V gene, CDR3 protein.

TRBV12-3/TRBV12-4	CASSLSAEAFF
TRBV6-1	CASSEQGARNTIYF
TRBV5-5	CASSLSPPRTGRGELFF
TRBV25-1	CASSELGGSRYGYTF
TRBV19	CARPGQAIEQYF
TRBV4-2	CASSQEAAGAYNEQFF
TRBV9	CASSVGLANQPQHF
TRBV10-2	CASTVAGGYEQYF
TRBV11-2	CASSGGTAYEQYF
TRBV2	CASGQGGTTNEKLFF
TRBV21-1	CARPIPLGGGSSLNTEAFF
TRBV12-1	CASSLPGEQYF
TRBV4-1	CASSQDLTGFSGNTIYF
TRBV7-3	CASSTGLARTDTQYF
TRBV5-1	CASSVDASGQGQETQYF
TRBV7-2	CASSVTSGNSGNTIYF
TRBV5-1	CASSSTTGLAGKETQYF
TRBV7-3	CASSENGGGMETQYF
TRBV7-9	CASSFGQGGGEKLFF
TRBV18	CASSRGTHHANTEAFF
TRBV13	CASSFFPGGYTEAFF
TRBV27	CASSLGGGELFF
TRBV5-4	CASSSAVGSYEQYF
TRBV9	CARRGGGSQPQHF
TRBV29-1	CSVKARDRVSEAFF
TRBV19	CASSGDGGPPADTF
TRBV24-1	CATSDPAASGGHEDTQYF
TRBV10-2	CASSDWGGSYEQYF
TRBV5-4	CASSRTEDEAFF